This TCR beta chain was retrieved from a study of human T cells and chemical hapten exposure. Across the study: Sensitization employed 2% DPC on about 2 cm by about 2 cm of upper inner arm skin.

This clonotype came up many times. Noted time point: patch test 3, about 24 weeks after DPC sensitization. This sample's treatment: therapeutic diphenylcyclopropenone sensitization with weekly scalp DPC. Prior to each patch test being applied, blood was drawn. Every donor had alopecia and was 18 to 70 years old; all were suitable for DPC. TCRdb passed the RACE reads through MiXCR, listing each CDR3 protein once. Among around 70,000 distinct CDR3 sequences listed, over 8.5% were seen once. The length of the CDR3 is 14 residues. The V gene lost 6 bases and the J gene lost 3 bases, with 13 bases spanning the gap. CDR1 is MDHEN, CDR2 SYDVKM, per germline.

Sequencing used whole blood, obtained in connection with sensitization to the hapten diphenylcyclopropenone (DPC). The source is a woman aged 45-65 years with alopecia areata. Some clones in this sample may be carry-over from other donors' samples. This chain connects TRBV28 to TRBJ2-3; maybe TRBD1 (6 bases). Written as DNA, the CDR3 is TGTGCCAGCAGCACAGGGTCGCTAACAGATACGCAGTATTTT. Translated: CASSTGSLTDTQYF. The full variable domain, in which reference TRBV28 and TRBJ2-3 provide the parts outside the CDR3, is DVKVTQSSRYLVKRTGEKVFLECVQDMDHENMFWYRQDPGLGLRLIYFSYDVKMKEKGDIPEGYSVSREKKERFSLILESASTNQTSMYLCASSTGSLTDTQYFGPGTRLTVL.